The clone carrying this T cell receptor beta chain was observed once. This table comes from immunoSEQ multiplex PCR, and its TCRdb copy is limited to in-frame clones, with some not included. The sample lists 110,000 or so clones, roughly 94% occurring once. The V gene's germline CDR1 is SQVTM and CDR2 ANQGSEA. V was pared by 6 bases and J by 5 bases, with 8 bases of the junction left unmatched. CDR3 length: 14 residues. The data are from a study of brain T cells in children with intractable seizures. This chain connects TRBV29-1 to TRBJ2-5, with 11 nucleotides matching TRBD1. The sequence was collected from a boy in the first two years of life with hemimegalencephaly and intractable seizures. The sample in question was peripheral blood, obtained at surgery. CDR3 nucleotides: TGCAGCGTCGCGGGACAGGGGGTGGAGGAGACCCAGTACTTC. Translated, it gives CSVAGQGVEETQYF.